This TCR beta chain was found in a study of blood T cell repertoires in COVID-19. Study summary: COVID-19 samples from acute and convalescent phases originated in the United States, Italy and Spain.

Losses at the gene ends were 2 bases for V and 4 bases for J; bases not matched to a gene: 4. CDR3 size: 15 residues. Looked up from germline, CDR1 is MNHEY and CDR2 is SMNVEV (reference sequence). Sequencing used immunoSEQ multiplex PCR; TCRdb keeps in-frame clones, though not all of them. The table includes around 40,000 clones, about 80% detected once. This clone came up a few times. This chain links TRBV27 with TRBJ2-7; the match to TRBD2 covers 11 bases. The clonotype comes from a man at least 80 years old with active or convalescent COVID-19. Sequenced input: peripheral blood. The CDR3 DNA sequence: TGTGCCAGCAGTTTAACTAGCGGGAGTGGATACGAGCAGTACTTC. Translation gives CASSLTSGSGYEQYF.